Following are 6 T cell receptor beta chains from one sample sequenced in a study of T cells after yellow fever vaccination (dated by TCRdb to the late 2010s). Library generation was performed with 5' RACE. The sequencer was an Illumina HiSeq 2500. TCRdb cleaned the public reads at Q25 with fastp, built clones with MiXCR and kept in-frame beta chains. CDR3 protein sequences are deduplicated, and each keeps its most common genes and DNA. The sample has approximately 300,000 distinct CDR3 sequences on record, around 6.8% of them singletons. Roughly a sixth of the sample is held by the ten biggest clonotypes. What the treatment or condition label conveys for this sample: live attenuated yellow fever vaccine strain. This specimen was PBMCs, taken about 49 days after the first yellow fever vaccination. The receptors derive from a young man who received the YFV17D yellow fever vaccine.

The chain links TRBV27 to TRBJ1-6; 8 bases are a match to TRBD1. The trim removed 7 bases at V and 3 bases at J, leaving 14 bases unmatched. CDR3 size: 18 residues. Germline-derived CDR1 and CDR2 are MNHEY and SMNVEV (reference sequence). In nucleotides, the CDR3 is TGTGCCAGCACCGATGGACAGGGCGGATTGATCTATAATTCACCCCTCCACTTT. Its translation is CASTDGQGGLIYNSPLHF.

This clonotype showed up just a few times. CDR3 DNA: TGCGCCAGCAGCTTGAAGCAGTGGGACCTACGCACAGATACGCAGTATTTT. Protein sequence: CASSLKQWDLRTDTQYF. This rearrangement joins TRBV5-1 to TRBJ2-3; tentatively, D is TRBD1 or TRBD2 (5 bases each). The length of the CDR3 is 17 residues. Germline V gives CDR1 SGHRS, CDR2 YFSETQ. The V end lost 1 base, the J end lost 1 base, and 16 bases lay between the germline ends.

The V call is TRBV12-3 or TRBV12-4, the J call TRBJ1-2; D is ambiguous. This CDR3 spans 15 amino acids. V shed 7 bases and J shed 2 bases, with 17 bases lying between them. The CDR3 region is CASTPNTGLNYGYTF. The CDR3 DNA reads TGTGCCAGCACCCCGAATACGGGATTAAACTATGGCTACACCTTC.

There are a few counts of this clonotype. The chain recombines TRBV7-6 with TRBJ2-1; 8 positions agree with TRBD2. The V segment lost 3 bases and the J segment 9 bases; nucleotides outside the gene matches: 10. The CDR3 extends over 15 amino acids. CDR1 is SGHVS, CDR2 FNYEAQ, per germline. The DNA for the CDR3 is TGTGCCAGCAGCTTGACCGGGGGGGCCGTTAGTGAGCAGTTCTTC. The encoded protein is CASSLTGGAVSEQFF.

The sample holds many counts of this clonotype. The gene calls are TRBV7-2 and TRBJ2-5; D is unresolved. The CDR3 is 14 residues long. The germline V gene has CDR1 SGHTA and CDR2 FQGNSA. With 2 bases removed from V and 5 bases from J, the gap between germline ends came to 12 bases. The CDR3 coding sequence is TGTGCCAGCAGCTTAAGTTTGCTTTGGGAGACCCAGTACTTC. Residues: CASSLSLLWETQYF.

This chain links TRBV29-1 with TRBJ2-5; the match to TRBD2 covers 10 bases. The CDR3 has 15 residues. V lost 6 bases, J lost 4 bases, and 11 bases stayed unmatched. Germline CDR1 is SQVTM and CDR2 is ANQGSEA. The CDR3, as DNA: TGCAGCGTACGCCACGGGACTAGCGTGGCAGAGACCCAGTACTTC. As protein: CSVRHGTSVAETQYF.